These 12 T cell receptor beta chains came from one sample sequenced in a study of beta chain features in type 1 diabetes. Expressed TCRB transcripts were sequenced because the isolated RNA had all been reverse transcribed beforehand. Data came from immunoSEQ multiplex PCR; TCRdb stores just in-frame clones and leaves some out. This sample has about 650,000 clones, with around 12% found just once. Study observations and caveats: People with Type 1 diabetes carried modestly yet significantly shorter TCRB CDR3s in all four CD4+ subsets.

These receptors' antigens are unknown. Material for sequencing was naive CD4+ T cells from blood. The receptor set was obtained from a young man with type 1 diabetes.

V and J are TRBV6-5 and TRBJ2-2; D possibly uses TRBD1 or TRBD2 (6 bases each). V was cut by 0 bases and J by 9 bases, with 17 bases left in between. CDR1 is MNHEY, CDR2 SVGAGI, per germline. The CDR3 is 16 amino acids. CDR3 bases: TGTGCCAGCAGTTACTCGATGGGGGGCAAGTTGAGGGAGCTGTTTTTT. Translating gives CASSYSMGGKLRELFF.

This clone has just a few counts. The chain uses TRBV7-9 and TRBJ2-3; possibly TRBD1 for D (6 bases). Germline CDR1 is SEHNR and CDR2 is FQNEAQ (reference sequence). The CDR3 extends over 15 amino acids. Trimming took off 5 bases at V and 4 bases at J, with 16 bases between the two ends. CDR3 sequence reads: CASSPRTTGPDTQYF. As DNA, the CDR3 is TGTGCCAGCAGCCCCCGTACGACAGGTCCAGATACGCAGTATTTT.

The J gene is TRBJ1-1, the V gene TRBV4-2; possible D gene TRBD1, 5 bases. Germline CDR1 reads LGHNA; CDR2 reads YNFKEQ. With 0 bases removed from V and 7 bases from J, the gap between germline ends came to 15 bases. This CDR3 is built from 15 residues. Here the CDR3 DNA reads TGTGCCAGCAGCCAAGATCAAGGGGTCATGGTTGAAGCTTTCTTT. The encoded protein is CASSQDQGVMVEAFF.

The chain is built from TRBV2 and TRBJ2-7, with D tentatively TRBD2 (5 bases). Between the trimmed V and J ends, which lost 1 base and 9 bases, there was a span of 19 bases. Germline CDR1 reads SNHLY; CDR2 reads FYNNEI. The CDR3 has 15 amino acids. CDR3 region: CASSEGMARLRGQYF. The CDR3 region has the DNA TGTGCCAGCAGTGAAGGCATGGCTAGACTACGAGGGCAGTACTTC.

This clone was seen a handful of times. V usage is TRBV28 and J usage is TRBJ1-2; no definite D call. Per the germline V gene, CDR1 is MDHEN and CDR2 is SYDVKM. Trimming took 5 bases from V and 4 from J, leaving 14 bases between them. CDR3 size: 14 residues. The DNA of the CDR3 is TGTGCCAGCAGTCTTCCAAAACCCCCCTATGGCTACACCTTC. This gives the protein CASSLPKPPYGYTF.

This clone was found a few times. The chain couples TRBV6-5 to TRBJ2-5, with 9 positions matching TRBD2. Germline CDR1 is MNHEY and CDR2 is SVGAGI. With 2 bases clipped from V and 4 bases from J, the junction kept 8 bases outside the gene matches. The CDR3 is made up of 16 amino acids. The CDR3 bases are TGTGCCAGCAGTTACGGTACAGCGGGGGGACGAGAGACCCAGTACTTC. Amino acid sequence: CASSYGTAGGRETQYF.

A few counts support this clone. The V and J genes are TRBV27 and TRBJ2-5; D gene uncertain. The CDR3 sequence is 13 residues long. CDR1 MNHEY and CDR2 SMNVEV come from the germline V gene (reference sequence). Trimming took off 2 bases at V and 2 bases at J, with 6 bases between the two ends. The CDR3 loop is CASSLDKQETQYF. The CDR3 DNA reads TGTGCCAGCAGTTTAGACAAGCAAGAGACCCAGTACTTC.

This chain uses TRBV4-3 with TRBJ1-6; 9 nucleotides line up with TRBD1. The V segment lost 0 bases and the J segment 10 bases; nucleotides outside the gene matches: 10. CDR1 and CDR2 from the germline V gene are LGHNA and YSLEER. The length of the CDR3 is 17 residues. The CDR3 bases are TGCGCCAGCAGCCAAGAAAGACAGGGGGTCCTACGGTCACCCCTCCACTTT. This gives the protein CASSQERQGVLRSPLHF.

In this sample, this clone turned up a few times. The sample carries other DNA sequences with the same CDR3. The chain employs TRBV5-6 and TRBJ1-6; D not resolved. CDR1 is SGHDT, CDR2 YYEEEE, per germline. The CDR3 consists of 14 residues. The V end lost 2 bases, the J end lost 7 bases, and 10 bases lay between the germline ends. The CDR3: CASSLGRRNSPLHF. DNA of the CDR3: TGTGCCAGCAGCTTAGGACGGCGAAATTCACCCCTCCACTTT.

The chain couples TRBV14 to TRBJ1-1, with D possibly being TRBD1 (5 bases). V shed 8 bases and J shed 4 bases, with 14 bases lying between them. The CDR3 runs 13 residues. Germline V gene sequence: CDR1 SGHDN, CDR2 FVKESK. The CDR3 DNA sequence: TGTGCCAGCGCCCAGGGCCCTTTCACTGAAGCTTTCTTT. Amino acids: CASAQGPFTEAFF.

This clone occurred a few times. The chain joins TRBV2 to TRBJ2-1, with D unresolved. V shed 6 bases and J shed 0 bases, with 12 bases lying between them. This CDR3 has 15 residues. Germline V gene sequence: CDR1 SNHLY, CDR2 FYNNEI. The CDR3 spells CASSVDQSSYNEQFF. In DNA, the CDR3 is TGTGCCAGCAGCGTGGACCAGAGCTCCTACAATGAGCAGTTCTTC.

The chain joins TRBV30 to TRBJ1-5; D possibly corresponds to TRBD1 (5 bases). Trimming shortened V by 2 bases and J by 3 bases, and 14 bases separated the two germline ends. Germline assignment: CDR1 GTSNPN and CDR2 SVGIG (reference sequence). The CDR3 is 15 residues long. The chain's CDR3 is CAWSHGGGNNQPQHF. The CDR3 region has the DNA TGTGCCTGGAGTCATGGGGGGGGTAACAATCAGCCCCAGCATTTT.